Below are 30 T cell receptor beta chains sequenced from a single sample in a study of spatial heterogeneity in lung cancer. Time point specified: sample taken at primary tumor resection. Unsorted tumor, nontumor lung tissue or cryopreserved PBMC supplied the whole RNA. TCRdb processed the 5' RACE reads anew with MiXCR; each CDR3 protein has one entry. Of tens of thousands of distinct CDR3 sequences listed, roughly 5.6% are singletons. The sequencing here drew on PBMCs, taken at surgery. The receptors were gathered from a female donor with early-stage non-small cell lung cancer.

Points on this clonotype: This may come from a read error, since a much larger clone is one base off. The CDR3 nucleotides read TGTGCCAGCAGCCCGCAAGCGAACACCGGGGAGCTGTTTTTT. It codes for CASSPQANTGELFF. The chain combines TRBV3-1 with TRBJ2-2; the D is unclear. The CDR3 runs 14 residues. Trimming removed 4 bases from V and 0 bases from J, with 6 bases in between. Germline loops: CDR1 LGHDT, CDR2 YNNKEL (reference sequence).

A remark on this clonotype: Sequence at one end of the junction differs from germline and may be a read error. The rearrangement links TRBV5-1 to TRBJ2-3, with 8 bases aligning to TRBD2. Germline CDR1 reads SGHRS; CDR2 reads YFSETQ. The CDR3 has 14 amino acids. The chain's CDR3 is CVSSLTSGTDTQYF. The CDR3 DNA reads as TGCGTCAGCAGCTTGACTAGCGGCACAGATACGCAGTATTTT. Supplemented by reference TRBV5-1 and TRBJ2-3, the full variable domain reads KAGVTQTPRYLIKTRGQQVTLSCSPISGHRSVSWYQQTPGQGLQFLFEYFSETQRNKGNFPGRFSGRQFSNSRSEMNVSTLELGDSALYLCVSSLTSGTDTQYFGPGTRLTVL.

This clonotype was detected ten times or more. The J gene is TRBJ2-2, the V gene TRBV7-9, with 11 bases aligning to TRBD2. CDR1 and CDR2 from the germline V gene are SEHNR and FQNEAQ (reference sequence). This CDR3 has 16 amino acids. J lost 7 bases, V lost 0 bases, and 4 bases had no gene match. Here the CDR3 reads CASSLATSGTDGELFF. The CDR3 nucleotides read TGTGCCAGCAGCTTAGCGACTAGCGGGACCGACGGGGAGCTGTTTTTT.

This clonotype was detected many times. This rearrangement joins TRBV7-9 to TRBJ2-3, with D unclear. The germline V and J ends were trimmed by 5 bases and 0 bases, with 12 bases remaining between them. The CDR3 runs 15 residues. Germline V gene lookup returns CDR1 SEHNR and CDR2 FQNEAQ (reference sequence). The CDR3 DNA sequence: TGTGCCAGCAGCCCCCCAGGTGTTAGCACAGATACGCAGTATTTT. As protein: CASSPPGVSTDTQYF.

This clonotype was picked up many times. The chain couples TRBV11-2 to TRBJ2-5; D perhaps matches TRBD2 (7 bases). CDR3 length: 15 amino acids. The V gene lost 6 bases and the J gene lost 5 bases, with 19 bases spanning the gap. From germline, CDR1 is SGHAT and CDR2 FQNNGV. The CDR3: CASSSRGGAWETQYF. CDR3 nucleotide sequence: TGTGCCAGCAGTTCTCGAGGGGGGGCATGGGAGACCCAGTACTTC.

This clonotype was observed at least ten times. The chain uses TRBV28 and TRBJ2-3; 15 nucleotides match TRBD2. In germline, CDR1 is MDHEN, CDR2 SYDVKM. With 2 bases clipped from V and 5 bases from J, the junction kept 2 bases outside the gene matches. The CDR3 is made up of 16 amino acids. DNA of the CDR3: TGTGCCAGCAGTTTAGGACTAGCGGGAGGGCAAGATACGCAGTATTTT. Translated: CASSLGLAGGQDTQYF.

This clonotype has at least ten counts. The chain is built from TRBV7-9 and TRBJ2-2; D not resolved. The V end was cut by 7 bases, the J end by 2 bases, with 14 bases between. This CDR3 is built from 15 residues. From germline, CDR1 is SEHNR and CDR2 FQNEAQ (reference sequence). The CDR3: CASIPGLTNTGELFF. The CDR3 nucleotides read TGTGCCAGCATCCCCGGGCTAACAAACACCGGGGAGCTGTTTTTT.

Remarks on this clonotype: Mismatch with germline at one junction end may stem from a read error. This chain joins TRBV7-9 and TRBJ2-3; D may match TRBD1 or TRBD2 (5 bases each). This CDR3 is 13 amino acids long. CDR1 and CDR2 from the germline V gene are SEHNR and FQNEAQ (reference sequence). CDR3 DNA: TGTGCCAGCACCCACGGGGCCACAGATACGCAGAATTTT. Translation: CASTHGATDTQNF.

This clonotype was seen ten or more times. CDR3 loop: CASSLAAGTNEAFF. CDR3 nucleotide sequence: TGCGCCAGCAGCTTGGCGGCAGGGACTAACGAAGCTTTCTTT. V is TRBV5-1 and J is TRBJ1-1; tentatively, D is TRBD1 (5 bases). The CDR3 has 14 amino acids. Germline V CDR1 and CDR2: SGHRS, YFSETQ. Between the trimmed V and J ends, which lost 0 bases and 8 bases, there was a span of 14 bases.

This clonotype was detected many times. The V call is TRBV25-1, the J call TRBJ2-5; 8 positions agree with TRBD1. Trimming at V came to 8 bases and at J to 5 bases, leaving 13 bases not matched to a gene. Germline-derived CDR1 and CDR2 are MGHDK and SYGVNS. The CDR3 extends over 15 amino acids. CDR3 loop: CASPSTGGCRETQYF. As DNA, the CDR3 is TGTGCCAGCCCCAGTACAGGGGGGTGTAGGGAGACCCAGTACTTC. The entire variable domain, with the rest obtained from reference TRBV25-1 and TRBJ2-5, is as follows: EADIYQTPRYLVIGTGKKITLECSQTMGHDKMYWYQQDPGMELHLIHYSYGVNSTEKGDLSSESTVSRIRTEHFPLTLESARPSHTSQYLCASPSTGGCRETQYFGPGTRLLVL.

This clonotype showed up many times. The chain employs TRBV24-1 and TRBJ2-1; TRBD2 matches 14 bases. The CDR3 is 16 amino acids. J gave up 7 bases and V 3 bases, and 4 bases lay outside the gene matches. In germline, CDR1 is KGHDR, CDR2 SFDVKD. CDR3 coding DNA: TGTGCCACCAGTGATCCCGGGACTAGCGGGAGTAATGAGCAGTTCTTC. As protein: CATSDPGTSGSNEQFF.

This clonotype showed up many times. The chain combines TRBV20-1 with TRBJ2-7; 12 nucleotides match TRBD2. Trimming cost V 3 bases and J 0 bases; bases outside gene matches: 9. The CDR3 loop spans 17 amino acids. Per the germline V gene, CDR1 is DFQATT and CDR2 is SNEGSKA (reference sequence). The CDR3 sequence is CSARFTGTSGYSYEQYF. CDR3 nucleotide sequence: TGCAGTGCTAGGTTCACCGGGACTAGCGGGTACTCCTACGAGCAGTACTTC.

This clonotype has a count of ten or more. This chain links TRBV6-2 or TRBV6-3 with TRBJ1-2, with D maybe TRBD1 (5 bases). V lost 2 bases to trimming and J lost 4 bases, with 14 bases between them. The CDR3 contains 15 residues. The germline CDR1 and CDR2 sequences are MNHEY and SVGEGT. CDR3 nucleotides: TGTGCCAGCAGTTACCTCTTGACAGACCTCTATGGCTACACCTTC. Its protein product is CASSYLLTDLYGYTF.

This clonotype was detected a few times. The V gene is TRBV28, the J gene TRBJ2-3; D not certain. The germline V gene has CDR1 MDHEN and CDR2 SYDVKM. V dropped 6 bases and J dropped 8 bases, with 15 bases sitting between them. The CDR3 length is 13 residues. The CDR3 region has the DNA TGTGCCAGCAGCCTTATGTTCCTTGGTACGCAGTATTTT. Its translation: CASSLMFLGTQYF. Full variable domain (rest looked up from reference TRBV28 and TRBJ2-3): DVKVTQSSRYLVKRTGEKVFLECVQDMDHENMFWYRQDPGLGLRLIYFSYDVKMKEKGDIPEGYSVSREKKERFSLILESASTNQTSMYLCASSLMFLGTQYFGPGTRLTVL.

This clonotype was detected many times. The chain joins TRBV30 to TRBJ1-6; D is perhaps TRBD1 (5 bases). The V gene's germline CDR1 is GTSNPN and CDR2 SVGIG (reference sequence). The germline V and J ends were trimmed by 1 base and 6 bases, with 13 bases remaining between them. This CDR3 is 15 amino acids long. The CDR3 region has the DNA TGTGCCTGGAGTGATCTGGGGGTATCTAATTCACCCCTCCACTTT. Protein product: CAWSDLGVSNSPLHF.

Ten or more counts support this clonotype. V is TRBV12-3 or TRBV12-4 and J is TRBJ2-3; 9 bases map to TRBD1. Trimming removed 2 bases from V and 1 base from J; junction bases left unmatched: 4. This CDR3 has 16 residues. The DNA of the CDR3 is TGTGCCAGCAGTTTATTCAGGACAGGGGGCACAGATACGCAGTATTTT. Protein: CASSLFRTGGTDTQYF.

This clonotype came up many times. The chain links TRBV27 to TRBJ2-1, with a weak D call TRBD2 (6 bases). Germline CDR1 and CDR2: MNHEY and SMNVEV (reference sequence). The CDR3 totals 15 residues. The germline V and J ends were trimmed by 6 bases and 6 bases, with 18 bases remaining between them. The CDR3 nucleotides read TGTGCCAGCAGGTGGGGCACCCTGGGGGGCAATGAGCAGTTCTTC. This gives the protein CASRWGTLGGNEQFF.

CDR3 DNA: TGTGCCAGCAGCTTGGACCGGGACGATCTAAAGTACTTC. Amino acids: CASSLDRDDLKYF. The chain uses TRBV11-2 and TRBJ2-5; D is tentatively TRBD1 or TRBD2 (5 bases each). The CDR3 is made up of 13 amino acids. The germline V gene encodes CDR1 SGHAT and CDR2 FQNNGV. V lost 3 bases, J lost 12 bases, and 17 bases lay in between. The full variable domain, its missing parts supplied by reference TRBV11-2 and TRBJ2-5, is EAGVAQSPRYKIIEKRQSVAFWCNPISGHATLYWYQQILGQGPKLLIQFQNNGVVDDSQLPKDRFSAERLKGVDSTLKIQPAKLEDSAVYLCASSLDRDDLKYFGPGTRLLVL.

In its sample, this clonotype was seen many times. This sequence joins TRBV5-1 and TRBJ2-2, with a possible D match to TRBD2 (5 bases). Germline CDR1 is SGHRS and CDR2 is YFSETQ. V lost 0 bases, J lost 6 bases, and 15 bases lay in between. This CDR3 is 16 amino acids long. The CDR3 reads CASSLDGNGVPGELFF. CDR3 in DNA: TGCGCCAGCAGCTTGGACGGTAACGGGGTCCCCGGGGAGCTGTTTTTT.

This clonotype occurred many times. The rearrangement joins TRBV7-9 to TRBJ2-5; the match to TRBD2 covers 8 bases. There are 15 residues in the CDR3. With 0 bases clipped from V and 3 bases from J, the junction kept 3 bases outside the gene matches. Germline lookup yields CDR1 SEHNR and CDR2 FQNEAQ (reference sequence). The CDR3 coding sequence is TGTGCCAGCAGCTTAGCGGTGGGACTAGAAGAGACCCAGTACTTC. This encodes CASSLAVGLEETQYF.

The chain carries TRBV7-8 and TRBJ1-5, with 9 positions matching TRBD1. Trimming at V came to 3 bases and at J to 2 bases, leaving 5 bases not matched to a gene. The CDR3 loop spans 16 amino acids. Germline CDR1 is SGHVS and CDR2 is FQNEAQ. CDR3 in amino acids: CASSLTGGMGNQPQHF. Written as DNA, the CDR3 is TGTGCCAGCAGCTTGACAGGGGGTATGGGCAATCAGCCCCAGCATTTT.

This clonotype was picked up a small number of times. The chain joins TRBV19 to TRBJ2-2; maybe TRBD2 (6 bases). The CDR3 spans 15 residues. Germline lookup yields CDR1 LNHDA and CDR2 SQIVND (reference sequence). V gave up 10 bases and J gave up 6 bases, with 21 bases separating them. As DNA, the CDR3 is TGTGCCACCCTACGGGACTCCCGGGGACCCGGGGAGCTGTTTTTT. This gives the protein CATLRDSRGPGELFF. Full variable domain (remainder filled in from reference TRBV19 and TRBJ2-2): DGGITQSPKYLFRKEGQNVTLSCEQNLNHDAMYWYRQDPGQGLRLIYYSQIVNDFQKGDIAEGYSVSREKKESFPLTVTSAQKNPTAFYLCATLRDSRGPGELFFGEGSRLTVL.

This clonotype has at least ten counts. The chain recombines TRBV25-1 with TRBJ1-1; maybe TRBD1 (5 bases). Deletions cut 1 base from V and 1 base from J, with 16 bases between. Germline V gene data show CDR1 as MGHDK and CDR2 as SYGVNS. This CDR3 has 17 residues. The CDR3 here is CASSESSGQGRNTEAFF. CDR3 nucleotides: TGTGCCAGCAGTGAATCCTCGGGTCAGGGAAGGAACACTGAAGCTTTCTTT.

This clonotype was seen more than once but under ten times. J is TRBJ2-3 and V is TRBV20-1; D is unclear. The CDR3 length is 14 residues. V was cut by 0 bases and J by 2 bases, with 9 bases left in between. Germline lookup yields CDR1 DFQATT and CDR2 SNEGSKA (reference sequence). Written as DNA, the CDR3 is TGCAGTGCTAGAGATCCGGGCCTCACAGATACGCAGTATTTT. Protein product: CSARDPGLTDTQYF.

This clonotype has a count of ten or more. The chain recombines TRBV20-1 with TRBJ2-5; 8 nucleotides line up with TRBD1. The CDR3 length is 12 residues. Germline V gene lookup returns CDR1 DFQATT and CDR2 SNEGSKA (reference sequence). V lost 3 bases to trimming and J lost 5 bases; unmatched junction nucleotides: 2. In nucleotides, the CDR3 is TGCAGTGCTAGTAGACAGGGGGAGACCCAGTACTTC. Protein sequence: CSASRQGETQYF.

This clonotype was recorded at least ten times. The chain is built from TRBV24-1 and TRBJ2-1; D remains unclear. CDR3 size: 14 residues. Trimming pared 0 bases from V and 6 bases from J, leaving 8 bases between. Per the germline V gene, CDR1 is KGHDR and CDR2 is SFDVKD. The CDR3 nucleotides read TGTGCCACCAGTGATTTGAACGGGCGCAATGAGCAGTTCTTC. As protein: CATSDLNGRNEQFF.

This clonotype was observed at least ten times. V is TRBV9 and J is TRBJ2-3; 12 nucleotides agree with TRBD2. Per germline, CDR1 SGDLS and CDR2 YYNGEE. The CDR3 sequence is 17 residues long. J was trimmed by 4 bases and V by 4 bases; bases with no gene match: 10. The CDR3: CASSPQLAGGVPDTQYF. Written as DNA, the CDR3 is TGTGCCAGCAGCCCACAACTAGCGGGAGGAGTCCCAGATACGCAGTATTTT.

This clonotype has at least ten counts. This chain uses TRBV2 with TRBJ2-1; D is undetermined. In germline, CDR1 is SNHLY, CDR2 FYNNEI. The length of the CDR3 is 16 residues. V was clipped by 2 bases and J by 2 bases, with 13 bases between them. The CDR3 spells CASSERPYPTYNEQFF. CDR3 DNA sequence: TGTGCCAGCAGTGAAAGACCCTACCCCACCTACAATGAGCAGTTCTTC.

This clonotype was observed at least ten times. The DNA of the CDR3 is TGTGCCAGCAGTTACAGGGGGAACACCGGGGAGCTGTTTTTT. This translates into CASSYRGNTGELFF. The genes are TRBV2 and TRBJ2-2; 7 positions match TRBD1. Germline V CDR1 and CDR2: SNHLY, FYNNEI. CDR3 size: 14 residues. The V segment lost 5 bases and the J segment 1 base; nucleotides outside the gene matches: 1.

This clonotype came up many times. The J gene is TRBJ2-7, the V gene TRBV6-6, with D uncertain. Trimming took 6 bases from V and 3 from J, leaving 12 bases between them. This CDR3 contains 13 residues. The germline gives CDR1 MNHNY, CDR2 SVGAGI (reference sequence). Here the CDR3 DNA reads TGTGCCAGCAGGAATTATATGGGCTACGAGCAGTACTTC. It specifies CASRNYMGYEQYF.